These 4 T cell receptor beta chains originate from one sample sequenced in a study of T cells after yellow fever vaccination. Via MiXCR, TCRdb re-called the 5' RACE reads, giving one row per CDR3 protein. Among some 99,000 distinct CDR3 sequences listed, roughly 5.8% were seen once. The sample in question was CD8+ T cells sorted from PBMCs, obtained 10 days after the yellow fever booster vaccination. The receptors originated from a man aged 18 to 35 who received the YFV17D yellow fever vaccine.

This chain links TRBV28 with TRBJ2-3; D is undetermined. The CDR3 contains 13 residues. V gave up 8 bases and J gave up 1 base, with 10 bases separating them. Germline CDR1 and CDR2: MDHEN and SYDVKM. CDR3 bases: TGTGCCAGCCAGTGGCAGGGCACAGATACGCAGTATTTT. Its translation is CASQWQGTDTQYF.

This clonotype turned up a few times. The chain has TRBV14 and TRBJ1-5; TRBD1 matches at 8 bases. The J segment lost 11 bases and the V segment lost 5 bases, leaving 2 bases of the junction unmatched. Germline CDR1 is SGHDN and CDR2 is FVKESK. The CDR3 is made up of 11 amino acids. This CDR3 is CASSAGGTQHF. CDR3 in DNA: TGTGCCAGCAGCGCAGGGGGCACCCAGCATTTT.

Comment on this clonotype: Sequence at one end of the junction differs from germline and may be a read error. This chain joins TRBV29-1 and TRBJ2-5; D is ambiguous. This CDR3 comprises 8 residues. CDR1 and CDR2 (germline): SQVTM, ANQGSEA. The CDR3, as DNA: TGCAGCTTCCGTCCCCAGCACTTC. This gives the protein CSFRPQHF.

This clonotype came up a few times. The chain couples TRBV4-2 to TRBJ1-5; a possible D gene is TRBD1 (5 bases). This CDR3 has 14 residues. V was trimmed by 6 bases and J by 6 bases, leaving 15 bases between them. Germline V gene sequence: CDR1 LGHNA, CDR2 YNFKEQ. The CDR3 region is CASRETVWGQPQHF. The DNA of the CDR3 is TGTGCCAGCAGGGAGACAGTATGGGGTCAGCCCCAGCATTTT.